These 23 T cell receptor beta chains were sequenced from one sample in a study of blood T cell repertoires in COVID-19. TCRdb's copy holds only in-frame clones and misses some; the assay was immunoSEQ multiplex PCR. The repertoire has 200,000 to 250,000 clones, roughly 80% of them found once; the top ten carry more than 9%. Sequences were obtained from peripheral blood. The receptors were gathered from a woman older than 75 with acute or convalescent COVID-19.

The chain combines TRBV27 with TRBJ2-7, with 8 bases fitting TRBD2. Germline CDR1 MNHEY, CDR2 SMNVEV (reference sequence). Unmatched junction bases numbered 19, after V lost 7 bases and J lost 2 bases. The CDR3 is 18 amino acids. CDR3 sequence (DNA): TGTGCCAGCACCGGGGCCATAAGAAGCGGGAGTTTCACCTACGAGCAGTACTTC. Translating gives CASTGAIRSGSFTYEQYF.

CDR3 in amino acids: CASSARQGSYEQYF. The CDR3 coding sequence is TGTGCCAGTAGTGCCCGACAGGGAAGCTACGAGCAGTACTTC. The chain is built from TRBV19 and TRBJ2-7; 7 bases are a match to TRBD1. The germline V gene encodes CDR1 LNHDA and CDR2 SQIVND (reference sequence). The CDR3 consists of 14 residues. V shed 5 bases, J shed 3 bases, and the junction held 7 bases outside the gene matches.

The chain joins TRBV30 to TRBJ2-7; maybe TRBD1 (5 bases). Trimming cost V 0 bases and J 5 bases, with 17 bases left between them. Germline V lookup: CDR1 GTSNPN, CDR2 SVGIG (reference sequence). The CDR3 consists of 15 residues. This chain's CDR3 is CAWSVRGPRGDEQYF. The CDR3 DNA sequence: TGTGCCTGGAGTGTAAGGGGCCCTAGGGGCGACGAGCAGTACTTC. The entire variable domain, with the rest obtained from reference TRBV30 and TRBJ2-7, is as follows: SQTIHQWPATLVQPVGSPLSLECTVEGTSNPNLYWYRQAAGRGLQLLFYSVGIGQISSEVPQNLSASRPQDRQFILSSKKLLLSDSGFYLCAWSVRGPRGDEQYFGPGTRLTVT.

The genes are TRBV10-3 and TRBJ1-2, with 10 bases lining up with TRBD1. The V segment lost 6 bases and the J segment 5 bases; nucleotides outside the gene matches: 9. There are 15 residues in the CDR3. Germline V gene sequence: CDR1 ENHRY, CDR2 SYGVKD. CDR3 sequence: CAISRDRGPGYGYTF. CDR3 in DNA: TGTGCCATCAGCCGGGACAGGGGCCCAGGGTATGGCTACACCTTC.

This chain links TRBV19 with TRBJ2-3, with 11 bases matching TRBD2. V shed 7 bases and J 3 bases; nucleotides not matched to a gene: 9. The CDR3 has 16 amino acids. CDR1 is LNHDA and CDR2 is SQIVND in the germline V gene (reference sequence). CDR3: CASTPRLAGQTDTQYF. The CDR3 DNA reads TGTGCCAGTACCCCTCGACTAGCGGGACAAACAGATACGCAGTATTTT.

The CDR3: CASSQFDYHPPGREQPQHF. The CDR3 nucleotides are TGTGCCAGCAGCCAATTCGATTATCATCCCCCAGGGAGGGAGCAGCCCCAGCATTTT. V and J are TRBV4-2 and TRBJ1-5, with a possible D match to TRBD1 (5 bases). CDR1 and CDR2 (germline): LGHNA, YNFKEQ. V lost 2 bases and J lost 7, with 27 bases in between. CDR3 length: 19 residues.

The genes are TRBV27 and TRBJ1-2, with 7 bases aligning to TRBD1. The CDR3 runs to 14 residues. Trimming removed 8 bases from V and 2 bases from J; junction bases left unmatched: 8. Germline CDR1 is MNHEY and CDR2 is SMNVEV (reference sequence). CDR3 amino acids: CASREGALNYGYTF. The DNA for the CDR3 is TGTGCCAGCCGAGAGGGGGCGTTAAACTATGGCTACACCTTC.

This clone was picked up a small number of times. This chain uses TRBV10-1 with TRBJ2-1, with TRBD2 identical over 9 bases. Germline CDR1 and CDR2: WNHNN and SYGVQD (reference sequence). V lost 6 bases and J lost 4; bases outside the gene matches: 10. This CDR3 is built from 16 residues. The CDR3 coding sequence is TGCGCCAGCAGCGACCTAGCGGGATTGGGGTACAATGAGCAGTTCTTC. This encodes CASSDLAGLGYNEQFF.

V is TRBV7-9 and J is TRBJ1-4; TRBD1 matches 11 bases. The trim removed 5 bases at V and 11 bases at J, leaving 10 bases unmatched. Germline CDR1 is SEHNR and CDR2 is FQNEAQ (reference sequence). The CDR3 sequence is 15 residues long. DNA of the CDR3: TGTGCCAGCAGCCGAAGCCGGGACAGGGGGGAGAAACTGTTTTTT. Translation: CASSRSRDRGEKLFF.

The chain combines TRBV28 with TRBJ1-5; TRBD1 aligns across 7 bases. After removal of 6 bases from V and 2 bases from J, the junction contained 4 bases not matched to a gene. Germline-derived CDR1 and CDR2 are MDHEN and SYDVKM. The length of the CDR3 is 14 residues. CDR3 coding DNA: TGTGCCAGCAGGCCCACAGGGGGCAATCAGCCCCAGCATTTT. Amino acid sequence: CASRPTGGNQPQHF.

The count of this clone is one. The chain uses TRBV5-8 and TRBJ2-3; TRBD1 aligns across 9 bases. The V segment lost 4 bases and the J segment 2 bases; nucleotides outside the gene matches: 11. CDR3 size: 17 residues. The germline V gene encodes CDR1 SGHTS and CDR2 YDEGEE. CDR3 loop: CASSPGQGGFFTDTQYF. The CDR3, as DNA: TGTGCCAGCAGCCCGGGACAGGGAGGGTTCTTCACAGATACGCAGTATTTT.

The chain employs TRBV6-2 or TRBV6-3 and TRBJ2-4; D might be TRBD2 (5 bases). Germline CDR1 reads MNHEY; CDR2 reads SVGEGT. The V and J ends lost 4 bases and 9 bases respectively, with 10 bases between them. This CDR3 is built from 12 residues. The CDR3 reads CASSSVGSIQYF. CDR3 DNA: TGTGCCAGCAGTTCGGTAGGGAGCATTCAGTACTTC.

The sample holds one count of this clone. The gene calls are TRBV4-2 and TRBJ2-3, with D unresolved. This CDR3 region has 17 residues. Germline V CDR1 and CDR2: LGHNA, YNFKEQ. V was cut by 0 bases and J by 0 bases, with 13 bases left in between. The CDR3, as DNA: TGTGCCAGCAGCCAAGATGGTGGGTCCGGGAGCACAGATACGCAGTATTTT. Translated, it gives CASSQDGGSGSTDTQYF.

V gene TRBV3-1 (or the pseudogene TRBV3-2) combines with J gene TRBJ2-5; the match to TRBD2 covers 8 bases. The CDR3 has 16 residues. CDR1 and CDR2 (germline): LGHDT, YNNKEL (reference sequence). The V and J ends lost 0 bases and 4 bases, in that order; junction bases with no gene match: 7. In nucleotides, the CDR3 is TGTGCCAGCAGCCAAGATCTCAGGAGCGGGGGAGAGACCCAGTACTTC. Its translation is CASSQDLRSGGETQYF.

V gene TRBV6-4 combines with J gene TRBJ2-7, with unresolved D. Trimming took 8 bases from V and 6 from J, leaving 11 bases between them. The germline gives CDR1 MRHNA, CDR2 SNTAGT. The CDR3 spans 11 residues. The CDR3 sequence: CASPTVVEQYF. CDR3 DNA: TGTGCCAGCCCAACGGTTGTCGAGCAGTACTTC.

This chain joins TRBV3-1 (or the pseudogene TRBV3-2) and TRBJ2-1; 7 bases fit TRBD2. The CDR3 runs 16 residues. The germline CDR1 and CDR2 sequences are LGHDT and YNNKEL (reference sequence). Trimming removed 4 bases from V and 0 bases from J; junction bases left unmatched: 6. CDR3 sequence reads: CASSPGLPSSYNEQFF. DNA for the CDR3: TGTGCCAGCAGCCCGGGACTACCTAGCTCCTACAATGAGCAGTTCTTC.

This rearrangement joins TRBV5-1 to TRBJ2-6; D gene ambiguous. V lost 0 bases and J lost 0, with 13 bases in between. This CDR3 has 18 amino acids. Germline values: CDR1 SGHRS, CDR2 YFSETQ. CDR3 sequence: CASSLGADARSGANVLTF. The CDR3 DNA sequence: TGCGCCAGCAGCTTGGGGGCTGACGCCCGCTCTGGGGCCAACGTCCTGACTTTC.

The chain joins TRBV3-1 (or the pseudogene TRBV3-2) to TRBJ2-7; 8 positions agree with TRBD1. The V gene end was trimmed by 4 bases and the J gene end by 4 bases; junction bases not matched to a gene: 6. The CDR3 consists of 14 residues. Germline V gene lookup returns CDR1 LGHDT and CDR2 YNNKEL (reference sequence). The CDR3 loop is CASSPGGQAYEQYF. The CDR3 DNA follows: TGTGCCAGCAGCCCAGGGGGACAGGCTTACGAGCAGTACTTC.

The chain carries TRBV10-2 and TRBJ2-7; D is unresolved. This CDR3 spans 12 amino acids. V dropped 3 bases and J dropped 4 bases, with 7 bases sitting between them. In germline, CDR1 is WSHSY, CDR2 SAAADI. The CDR3 loop is CASSDYYYEQYF. Written as DNA, the CDR3 is TGCGCCAGCAGTGATTACTATTACGAGCAGTACTTC.

This sequence joins TRBV19 and TRBJ2-2; TRBD1 is a possible D gene (5 bases). The CDR3 length is 13 residues. V lost 3 bases and J lost 3, with 5 bases in between. From germline, CDR1 is LNHDA and CDR2 SQIVND (reference sequence). CDR3 DNA sequence: TGTGCCAGTAGTATGGGGCACACCGGGGAGCTGTTTTTT. It encodes CASSMGHTGELFF.

V and J are TRBV5-5 and TRBJ1-5; D unclear. This CDR3 contains 15 residues. V lost 0 bases and J lost 0, with 7 bases in between. The V gene's germline CDR1 is SGHKS and CDR2 YYEKEE (reference sequence). The CDR3 nucleotides read TGTGCCAGCAGCTTGGGGCTCTTTAGCAATCAGCCCCAGCATTTT. Translated, it gives CASSLGLFSNQPQHF.

This clone was seen many times. V gene TRBV9 combines with J gene TRBJ2-1; 8 bases align to TRBD2. Germline loops: CDR1 SGDLS, CDR2 YYNGEE. There are 16 residues in the CDR3. V lost 4 bases, J lost 7 bases, and 13 bases stayed unmatched. Here the CDR3 reads CASSTFPGGLKNEQFF. In nucleotides, the CDR3 is TGTGCCAGCAGCACCTTCCCGGGGGGGCTAAAGAATGAGCAGTTCTTC.

The chain is built from TRBV11-3 and TRBJ2-7; D may match TRBD1 or TRBD2 (6 bases each). Per the germline V gene, CDR1 is SGHNT and CDR2 is YENEEA. This CDR3 has 13 amino acids. Trimming left V 5 bases short and J 6 bases short, with 14 bases between. The CDR3 sequence is CASSLGGPLEQYF. The CDR3 bases are TGTGCCAGCAGCCTAGGGGGGCCGCTCGAGCAGTACTTC. The full variable domain, rest sourced from reference TRBV11-3 and TRBJ2-7, is EAGVVQSPRYKIIEKKQPVAFWCNPISGHNTLYWYLQNLGQGPELLIRYENEEAVDDSQLPKDRFSAERLKGVDSTLKIQPAELGDSAVYLCASSLGGPLEQYFGPGTRLTVT.